The sequence of this TCR beta chain was determined in a study of OX40 agonist ivuxolimab in advanced cancers. For this clone: Its target is not known.

The length of the CDR3 is 15 residues. V was clipped by 7 bases and J by 5 bases; unmatched bases: 12. The germline CDR1 and CDR2 sequences are MNHEY and SVGAGI. Here immunoSEQ multiplex PCR was the method, and the copy in TCRdb shows in-frame clones only, minus some. The sample yields around 18,000 clones, 85% to 90% seen once. Study results and caveats: CD8+ T cells (on average) carried more expanded clones than CD4+ T cells. Dosing at 0.1 to 3.0 mg/kg was accompanied by clonal expansion of CD4+ and CD8+ blood T cells by week 6.

This rearrangement joins TRBV6-5 to TRBJ2-3; 7 bases fit TRBD1. The clonotype originates from an adult with an advanced solid tumor such as melanoma, head and neck, liver or kidney cancer. The source was CD4+ or CD8+ T cells sorted from blood, collected in a trial of the OX40 agonist ivuxolimab. CDR3 bases: TGTGCCAGCATCCTAAGACAGGGAAGGGAAGATACGCAGTATTTT. It specifies CASILRQGREDTQYF.